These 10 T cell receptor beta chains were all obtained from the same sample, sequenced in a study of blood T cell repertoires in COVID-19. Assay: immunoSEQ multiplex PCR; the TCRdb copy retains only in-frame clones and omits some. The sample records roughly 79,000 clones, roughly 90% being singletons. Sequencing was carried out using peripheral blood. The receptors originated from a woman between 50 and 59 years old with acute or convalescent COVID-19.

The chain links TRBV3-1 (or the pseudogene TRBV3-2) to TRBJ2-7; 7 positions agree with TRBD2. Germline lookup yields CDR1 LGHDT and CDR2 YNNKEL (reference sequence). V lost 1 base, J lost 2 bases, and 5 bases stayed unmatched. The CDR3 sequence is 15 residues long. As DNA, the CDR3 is TGTGCCAGCAGCCAAGGGCTAGCGGCGACCTACGAGCAGTACTTC. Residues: CASSQGLAATYEQYF.

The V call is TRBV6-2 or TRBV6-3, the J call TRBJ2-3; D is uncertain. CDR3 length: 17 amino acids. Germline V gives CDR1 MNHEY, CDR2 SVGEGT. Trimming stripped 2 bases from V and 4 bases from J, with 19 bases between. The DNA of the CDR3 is TGTGCCAGCAGTTACCCTATGCCGCCCCCCGGGTCAGATACGCAGTATTTT. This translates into CASSYPMPPPGSDTQYF.

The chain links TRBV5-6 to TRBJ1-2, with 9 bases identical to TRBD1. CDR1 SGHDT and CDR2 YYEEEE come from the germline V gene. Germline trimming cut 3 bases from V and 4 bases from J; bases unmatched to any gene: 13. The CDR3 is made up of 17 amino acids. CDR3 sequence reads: CASSSGMGQGMGYGYTF. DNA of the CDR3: TGTGCCAGCAGCTCCGGAATGGGACAGGGTATGGGCTATGGCTACACCTTC.

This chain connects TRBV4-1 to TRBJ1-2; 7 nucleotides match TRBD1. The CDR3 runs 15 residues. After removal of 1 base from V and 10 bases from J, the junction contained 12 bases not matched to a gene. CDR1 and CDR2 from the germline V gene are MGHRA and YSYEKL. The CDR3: CASSQATDRNPYYTF. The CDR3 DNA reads TGCGCCAGCAGCCAAGCGACGGACAGGAACCCTTACTACACCTTC.

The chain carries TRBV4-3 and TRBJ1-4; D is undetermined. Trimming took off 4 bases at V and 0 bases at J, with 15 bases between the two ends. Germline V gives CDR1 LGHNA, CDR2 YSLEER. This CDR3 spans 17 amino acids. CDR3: CASSRDGLIATNEKLFF. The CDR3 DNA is TGCGCCAGCAGCCGCGACGGGTTAATTGCAACTAATGAAAAACTGTTTTTT.

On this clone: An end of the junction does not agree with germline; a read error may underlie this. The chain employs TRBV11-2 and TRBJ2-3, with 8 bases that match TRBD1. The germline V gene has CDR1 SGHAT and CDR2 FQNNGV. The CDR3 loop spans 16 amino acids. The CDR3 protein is CASSLGAGGNADTQYF. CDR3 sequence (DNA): TGTGCCAGCAGTTTAGGCGCAGGGGGCAACGCAGATACGCAGTATTTT.

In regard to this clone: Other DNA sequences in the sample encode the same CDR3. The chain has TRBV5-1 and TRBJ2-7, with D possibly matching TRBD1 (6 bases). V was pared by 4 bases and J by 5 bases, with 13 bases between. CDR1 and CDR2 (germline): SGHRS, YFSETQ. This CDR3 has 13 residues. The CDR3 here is CASSLGQGNEQYF. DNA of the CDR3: TGCGCCAGCAGCCTCGGGCAGGGGAACGAGCAGTACTTC.

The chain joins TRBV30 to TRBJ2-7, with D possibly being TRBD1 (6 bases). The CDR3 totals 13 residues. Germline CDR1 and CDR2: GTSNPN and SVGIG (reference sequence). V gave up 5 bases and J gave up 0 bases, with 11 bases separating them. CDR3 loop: CAWEDRFSYEQYF. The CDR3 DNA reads TGTGCCTGGGAGGACAGATTCTCCTACGAGCAGTACTTC.

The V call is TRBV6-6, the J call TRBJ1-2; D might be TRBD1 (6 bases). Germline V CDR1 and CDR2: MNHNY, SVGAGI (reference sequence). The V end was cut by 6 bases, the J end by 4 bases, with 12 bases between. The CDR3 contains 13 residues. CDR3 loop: CASRAIGGYGYTF. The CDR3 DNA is TGTGCCAGCAGGGCAATAGGGGGCTATGGCTACACCTTC.

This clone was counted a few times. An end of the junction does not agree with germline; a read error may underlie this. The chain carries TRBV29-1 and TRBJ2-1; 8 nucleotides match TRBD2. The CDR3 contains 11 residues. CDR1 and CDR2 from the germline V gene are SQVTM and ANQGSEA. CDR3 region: CSVDDQRERFF. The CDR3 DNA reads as TGCAGCGTTGACGACCAGCGGGAGCGGTTCTTC.